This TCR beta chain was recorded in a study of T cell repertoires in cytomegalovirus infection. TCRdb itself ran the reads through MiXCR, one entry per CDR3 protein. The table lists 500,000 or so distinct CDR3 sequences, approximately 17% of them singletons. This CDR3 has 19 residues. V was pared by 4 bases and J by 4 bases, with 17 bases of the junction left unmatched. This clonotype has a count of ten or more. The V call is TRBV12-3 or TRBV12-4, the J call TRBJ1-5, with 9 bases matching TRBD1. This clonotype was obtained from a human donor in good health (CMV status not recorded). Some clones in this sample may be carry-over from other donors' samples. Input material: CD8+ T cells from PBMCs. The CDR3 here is CASSSPPTGGDVRNQPQHF. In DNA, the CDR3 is TGTGCCAGCAGTTCCCCCCCGACAGGGGGGGATGTGAGGAATCAGCCCCAGCATTTT.